This T cell receptor beta chain was recovered during a study of T cell repertoires in cytomegalovirus infection. In the study overall: Recently described HLA-C-restricted plus well-studied HLA-B-restricted CMV epitopes were used. An indication of both CMV infection and matching HLA type came from public TCR beta signatures. Study results and limitations: Based on cumulative public TCR beta family frequency, carriers of CMV plus the relevant HLA were identified. The response measured ex vivo was dominated by TCR beta clonotypes (HLA-C-restricted and CMV-specific).

This clonotype appeared a few times. Its antigen is unknown. V shed 4 bases, J shed 0 bases, and the junction held 5 bases outside the gene matches. CDR3 length: 16 amino acids. TCRdb recomputed calls from the reads with MiXCR, one row per CDR3 protein. The data hold fewer than 1,000,000 distinct CDR3 sequences, with roughly 30% observed a single time. The sample consisted of cultured CD8+ T cells from PBMCs, taken from culture after CMV antigen stimulation. The clonotype comes from a human donor in good health (CMV status not recorded). Some clones in this sample may be carry-over from other donors' samples. This chain connects TRBV12-3 or TRBV12-4 to TRBJ2-2, with 7 bases fitting TRBD1. The CDR3 nucleotides read TGTGCCAGCAGTTCATGGACAGGAACGAACACCGGGGAGCTGTTTTTT. Protein: CASSSWTGTNTGELFF.